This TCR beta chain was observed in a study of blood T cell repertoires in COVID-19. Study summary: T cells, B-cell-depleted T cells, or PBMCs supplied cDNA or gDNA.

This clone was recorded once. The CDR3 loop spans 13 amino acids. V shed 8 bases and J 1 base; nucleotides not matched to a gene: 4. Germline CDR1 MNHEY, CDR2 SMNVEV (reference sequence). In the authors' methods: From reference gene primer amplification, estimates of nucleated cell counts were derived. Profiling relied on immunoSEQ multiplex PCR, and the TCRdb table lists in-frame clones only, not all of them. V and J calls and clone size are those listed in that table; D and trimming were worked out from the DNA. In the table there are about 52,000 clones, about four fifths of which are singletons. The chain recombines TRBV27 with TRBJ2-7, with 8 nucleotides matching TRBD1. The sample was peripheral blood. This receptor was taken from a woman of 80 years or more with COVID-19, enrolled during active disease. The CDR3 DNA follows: TGTGCCAGCCAGGGGGCAGTTTCCTACGAGCAGTACTTC. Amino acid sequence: CASQGAVSYEQYF.